These 14 T cell receptor beta chains originate from one sample sequenced in a study of T cells in Graves' hyperthyroidism and ophthalmopathy. Amplified regions were TCR beta CDR3 sequences from RNA transcripts. HTBI primers were employed in a first-round RT-PCR of the TCR CDR3. Via MiXCR, TCRdb re-called the multiplex PCR reads, giving one row per CDR3 protein. This sample has some 690,000 distinct CDR3 sequences, with approximately 15% found just once. The sequencing input was blood. The receptors were gathered from a man in his fifties or sixties with Graves' hyperthyroidism.

The rearrangement joins TRBV20-1 to TRBJ2-4; D gene unclear. The V gene lost 5 bases and the J gene lost 5 bases, with 13 bases spanning the gap. Germline loops: CDR1 DFQATT, CDR2 SNEGSKA (reference sequence). The CDR3 consists of 13 residues. The CDR3 sequence: CSASSGRENIQYF. CDR3 DNA sequence: TGCAGTGCTTCCTCGGGTCGAGAAAACATTCAGTACTTC.

The rearrangement links TRBV10-2 to TRBJ2-2, with TRBD2 matching 14 bases. Unmatched junction bases numbered 6, after V lost 5 bases and J lost 7 bases. Looked up from germline, CDR1 is WSHSY and CDR2 is SAAADI. The CDR3 covers 16 residues. The CDR3 reads CASSWGLAGEDGELFF. CDR3 coding DNA: TGCGCCAGCAGTTGGGGACTAGCGGGGGAGGACGGGGAGCTGTTTTTT.

This clonotype was picked up a small number of times. The J gene is TRBJ2-7, the V gene TRBV28; 11 bases agree with TRBD1. Germline V gene lookup returns CDR1 MDHEN and CDR2 SYDVKM. This CDR3 comprises 15 residues. The V gene end was trimmed by 5 bases and the J gene end by 4 bases; junction bases not matched to a gene: 7. CDR3 amino acids: CASSPRTGGWYEQYF. In DNA form, the CDR3 reads TGTGCCAGCAGTCCGCGGACAGGGGGCTGGTACGAGCAGTACTTC.

This clonotype has at least ten counts. V gene TRBV9 combines with J gene TRBJ2-7, with D unresolved. The V end lost 4 bases, the J end lost 5 bases, and 16 bases lay between the germline ends. This CDR3 has 14 residues. Germline V gives CDR1 SGDLS, CDR2 YYNGEE. The CDR3 loop reads CASSLQGGRDEQYF. CDR3 sequence (DNA): TGTGCCAGCAGCCTTCAAGGTGGGCGCGACGAGCAGTACTTC.

This chain connects TRBV7-2 to TRBJ1-5, with D perhaps TRBD1 (6 bases). Germline-derived CDR1 and CDR2 are SGHTA and FQGNSA. V dropped 3 bases and J dropped 7 bases, with 13 bases sitting between them. CDR3 length: 14 amino acids. The CDR3 DNA sequence: TGTGCCAGCAGCTTCGTGGGGGCTGGCCAGCCCCAGCATTTT. Residues: CASSFVGAGQPQHF.

The rearrangement links TRBV7-2 to TRBJ2-7; 8 bases line up with TRBD2. The germline CDR1 and CDR2 sequences are SGHTA and FQGNSA. Germline trimming cut 7 bases from V and 6 bases from J; bases unmatched to any gene: 8. CDR3 size: 13 residues. The CDR3 loop is CASIKFAGGEQYF. CDR3 sequence (DNA): TGTGCCAGCATCAAATTCGCGGGGGGCGAGCAGTACTTC.

This clonotype was seen at least ten times. The V call is TRBV29-1, the J call TRBJ2-3; 11 bases agree with TRBD1. Trimming at V came to 7 bases and at J to 3 bases, leaving 6 bases not matched to a gene. The CDR3 has 14 amino acids. The V gene's germline CDR1 is SQVTM and CDR2 ANQGSEA. The CDR3 loop is CSGTGTGGTDTQYF. The CDR3 DNA follows: TGCAGCGGAACCGGGACAGGGGGAACAGATACGCAGTATTTT.

This clonotype was seen ten or more times. The chain joins TRBV6-1 to TRBJ1-2; no firm D call. Trimming stripped 5 bases from V and 4 bases from J, with 11 bases between. CDR3 length equals 13 residues. Looked up from germline, CDR1 is MNHNS and CDR2 is SASEGT. CDR3 in DNA: TGTGCCAGCAGTTATCAGGCAGCCTATGGCTACACCTTC. Encoded protein: CASSYQAAYGYTF.

The chain has TRBV5-1 and TRBJ1-1; TRBD1 matches at 7 bases. The CDR3 loop spans 16 amino acids. The trim removed 0 bases at V and 3 bases at J, leaving 8 bases unmatched. The V gene's germline CDR1 is SGHRS and CDR2 YFSETQ. The CDR3 sequence is CASSLVGSGGYTEAFF. The CDR3 DNA reads TGCGCCAGCAGCTTGGTGGGGTCAGGGGGATACACTGAAGCTTTCTTT.

Of note for this clonotype: A clone one base away is much larger, so this may be a read error. This chain links TRBV28 with TRBJ2-7; D remains ambiguous. Germline CDR1 reads MDHEN; CDR2 reads SYDVKM. CDR3 length: 12 residues. V was shortened by 6 bases and J by 4 bases, with 10 bases between the two germline ends. The CDR3 DNA follows: TGTGCCAGCAGCATCCCTCAATACGAGCAGTACTTC. It yields the protein CASSIPQYEQYF.

The rearrangement links TRBV19 to TRBJ1-1, with TRBD1 identical over 7 bases. CDR1 is LNHDA, CDR2 SQIVND, per germline (reference sequence). The CDR3 length is 16 residues. With 7 bases clipped from V and 4 bases from J, the junction kept 15 bases outside the gene matches. CDR3: CASTRERQGWSTEAFF. For the CDR3, the DNA is TGTGCCAGTACCCGCGAGAGACAGGGTTGGAGCACTGAAGCTTTCTTT. The full variable domain, rest sourced from reference TRBV19 and TRBJ1-1, is DGGITQSPKYLFRKEGQNVTLSCEQNLNHDAMYWYRQDPGQGLRLIYYSQIVNDFQKGDIAEGYSVSREKKESFPLTVTSAQKNPTAFYLCASTRERQGWSTEAFFGQGTRLTVV.

J is TRBJ2-2 and V is TRBV6-5; D gene uncertain. Deletions cut 5 bases from V and 4 bases from J, with 14 bases between. The V gene's germline CDR1 is MNHEY and CDR2 SVGAGI. This CDR3 is 15 amino acids long. CDR3 loop: CASSNGFLGTGELFF. CDR3 coding DNA: TGTGCCAGCAGTAACGGTTTTCTGGGCACCGGGGAGCTGTTTTTT.

This clonotype came up many times. V gene TRBV10-3 combines with J gene TRBJ2-7, with TRBD2 as a possible D gene (6 bases). V gave up 2 bases and J gave up 7 bases, with 12 bases separating them. The CDR3 extends over 13 amino acids. Germline V lookup: CDR1 ENHRY, CDR2 SYGVKD. The CDR3 DNA reads TGTGCCATCAGTGAGACTGATCGGGGGGAGCAGTACTTC. Protein: CAISETDRGEQYF.

With regard to this clonotype: One end of the junction does not line up with germline, which may come from a read error. This chain links TRBV2 with TRBJ2-2; D unresolved. CDR3 length: 8 amino acids. Germline V lookup: CDR1 SNHLY, CDR2 FYNNEI. The CDR3 loop is CASRPLLF. CDR3 DNA sequence: TGTGCCAGCAGACCACTTCTTTTT.